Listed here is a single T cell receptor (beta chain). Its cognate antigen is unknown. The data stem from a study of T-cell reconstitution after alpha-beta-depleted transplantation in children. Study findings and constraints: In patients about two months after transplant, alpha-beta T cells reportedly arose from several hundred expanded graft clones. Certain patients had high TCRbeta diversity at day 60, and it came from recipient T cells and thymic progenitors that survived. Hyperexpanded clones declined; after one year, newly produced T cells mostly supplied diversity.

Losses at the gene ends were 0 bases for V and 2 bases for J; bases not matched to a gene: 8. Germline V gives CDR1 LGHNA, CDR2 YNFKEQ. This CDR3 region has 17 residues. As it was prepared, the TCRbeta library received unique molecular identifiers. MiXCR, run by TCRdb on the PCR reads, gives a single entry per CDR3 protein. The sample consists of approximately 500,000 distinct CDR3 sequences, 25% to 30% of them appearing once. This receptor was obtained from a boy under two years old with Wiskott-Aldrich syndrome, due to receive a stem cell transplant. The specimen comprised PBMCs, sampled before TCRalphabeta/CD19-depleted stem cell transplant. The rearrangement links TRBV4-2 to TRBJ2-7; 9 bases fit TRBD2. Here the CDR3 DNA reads TGTGCCAGCAGCCAAGAGGGATCGACTAGCGGAACCTACGAGCAGTACTTC. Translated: CASSQEGSTSGTYEQYF.